This T cell receptor beta chain was recorded in a study of T-cell memory formation after mild COVID-19. Study summary: The two donors had largely donor-specific TCR clusters. Study conclusions and caveats: Clones that shrank (day 15 to 85) were balanced CD4/CD8, whereas later expanders leaned CD4+.

About this clonotype itself: Its antigen is unknown.

MiXCR, applied by TCRdb to the 5' RACE reads, yields one record per CDR3 protein. The data contain hundreds of thousands of distinct CDR3 sequences, roughly 18% of them seen just once; the ten biggest clones take up 20% to 25%. The sequence came from a man younger than 30 who had mild COVID-19 (a few samples of this study predate the infection). Cell type and time point are not known. The sequenced material came from PBMCs or a T cell subset sorted from them (not recorded which).

The CDR3 here is CASSQGQGLRNEKLFF. DNA of the CDR3: TGTGCCAGCAGCCAAGGGCAGGGCTTGCGAAATGAAAAACTGTTTTTT. V is TRBV14 and J is TRBJ1-4; weak D call: TRBD1 (5 bases). The germline V and J ends were trimmed by 1 base and 5 bases, with 14 bases remaining between them. Germline lookup yields CDR1 SGHDN and CDR2 FVKESK. This CDR3 has 16 amino acids.